The 32 T cell receptor beta chains below all came from one sample that was sequenced in a study of T cells in Graves' hyperthyroidism and ophthalmopathy. It was RNA transcripts that yielded the amplified TCR beta CDR3 regions. HTBI primers were employed in a first-round RT-PCR of the TCR CDR3. Each CDR3 protein is one row after TCRdb ran MiXCR on the multiplex PCR reads. This repertoire shows about 620,000 distinct CDR3 sequences, under 20% found once; its top ten account for around 3.9%. The source material was blood. The receptors originated from a woman younger than 45 with Graves' hyperthyroidism.

This clonotype appeared a few times. The V and J genes are TRBV12-3 or TRBV12-4 and TRBJ1-5, with TRBD1 identical over 9 bases. J gave up 6 bases and V 2 bases, and 5 bases lay outside the gene matches. The CDR3 is 15 amino acids. In DNA, the CDR3 is TGTGCCAGCAGTTTAAACGGACAGGGGATTCAGCCCCAGCATTTT. Residues: CASSLNGQGIQPQHF.

This clonotype was seen at least ten times. V usage is TRBV3-1 and J usage is TRBJ1-2; no clear D gene. CDR1 is LGHDT, CDR2 YNNKEL, per germline (reference sequence). V was pared by 0 bases and J by 8 bases, with 10 bases between. The CDR3 totals 13 residues. This chain's CDR3 is CASSQDFGSGYTF. CDR3 in DNA: TGTGCCAGCAGCCAAGATTTCGGGAGCGGCTACACCTTC.

CDR3 nucleotide sequence: TGTGCCTGGAGTCCTCTAGGCACCGGGGAGCTGTTTTTT. Its translation is CAWSPLGTGELFF. The gene calls are TRBV30 and TRBJ2-2; unclear D gene. Germline V gene lookup returns CDR1 GTSNPN and CDR2 SVGIG (reference sequence). V shed 2 bases and J shed 4 bases, with 8 bases lying between them. The CDR3 spans 13 residues.

The rearrangement uses TRBV6-1 and TRBJ1-2; TRBD1 matches 7 bases. This CDR3 spans 11 amino acids. Germline trimming cut 10 bases from V and 7 bases from J; bases unmatched to any gene: 6. Germline V gives CDR1 MNHNS, CDR2 SASEGT. CDR3 amino acids: CATLGQPGYTF. The CDR3 DNA reads TGTGCCACCCTGGGACAGCCTGGCTACACCTTC.

CDR3 nucleotide sequence: TGTGCCAGCGAGACAGCGAACACCGGGGAGCTGTTTTTT. Its protein product is CASETANTGELFF. J is TRBJ2-2 and V is TRBV19; D might be TRBD1 (5 bases). This CDR3 comprises 13 residues. The germline V gene encodes CDR1 LNHDA and CDR2 SQIVND (reference sequence). V was shortened by 9 bases and J by 0 bases, with 8 bases between the two germline ends.

J is TRBJ2-3 and V is TRBV9; D may be TRBD1 (6 bases). Trimming took 2 bases from V and 5 from J, leaving 9 bases between them. This CDR3 has 13 residues. CDR1 is SGDLS, CDR2 YYNGEE, per germline. The CDR3 reads CASSVSGEDTQYF. CDR3 in DNA: TGTGCCAGCAGCGTTTCAGGGGAAGATACGCAGTATTTT.

Details on this clonotype: A single base separates this from a much larger clone, so it may be a read error. No conserved phenylalanine or tryptophan is present at the end of the CDR3, so a read error is the likely explanation. The gene calls are TRBV13 and TRBJ2-2; D is unresolved. CDR1 is PRHDT, CDR2 FYEKMQ, per germline (reference sequence). Between the trimmed V and J ends, which lost 3 bases and 5 bases, there was a span of 10 bases. This CDR3 contains 14 residues. The CDR3, as DNA: TGTGCCAGCAGCTTCCCAAGTCAGACCGGGGAGCTGTTTTCT. Translating it yields CASSFPSQTGELFS.

The CDR3 region is CATPKEGSGNTIYF. The CDR3 DNA reads as TGTGCCACCCCGAAGGAGGGATCTGGAAACACCATATATTTT. V usage is TRBV2 and J usage is TRBJ1-3; D gene uncertain. V was shortened by 10 bases and J by 1 base, with 14 bases between the two germline ends. Germline lookup yields CDR1 SNHLY and CDR2 FYNNEI. The CDR3 consists of 14 residues.

This clonotype was recorded at least ten times. This chain connects TRBV28 to TRBJ2-7; D ambiguous. The CDR3 is 12 residues long. Germline lookup yields CDR1 MDHEN and CDR2 SYDVKM. Trimming took off 3 bases at V and 4 bases at J, with 7 bases between the two ends. DNA of the CDR3: TGTGCCAGCAGTTTCCTACAGTACGAGCAGTACTTC. Its translation is CASSFLQYEQYF.

The chain joins TRBV9 to TRBJ1-3, with D hard to call. The V end was cut by 0 bases, the J end by 0 bases, with 7 bases between. The germline CDR1 and CDR2 sequences are SGDLS and YYNGEE. This CDR3 comprises 15 residues. CDR3 bases: TGTGCCAGCAGCGTAGATGTAGGCTCTGGAAACACCATATATTTT. It codes for CASSVDVGSGNTIYF.

This clonotype was picked up many times. The rearrangement joins TRBV7-2 to TRBJ2-7; 8 bases fit TRBD2. With V trimmed by 4 bases and J by 7 bases, 6 bases remained unmatched. CDR1 SGHTA and CDR2 FQGNSA come from the germline V gene. The CDR3 sequence is 13 residues long. This CDR3 reads CASSYAGGGEQYF. CDR3 DNA: TGTGCCAGCAGCTACGCCGGGGGGGGGGAGCAGTACTTC.

This sequence joins TRBV7-3 and TRBJ2-5; D is unclear. The CDR3 runs to 15 residues. The germline gives CDR1 SGHTA, CDR2 FQGTGA. The V and J ends lost 0 bases and 3 bases respectively, with 11 bases between them. The CDR3 coding sequence is TGTGCCAGCAGCTTAACTAGCTCCCCCGAAGAGACCCAGTACTTC. Protein: CASSLTSSPEETQYF.

This clonotype has a count of ten or more. The V call is TRBV27, the J call TRBJ2-7, with 8 bases fitting TRBD1. CDR1 and CDR2 from the germline V gene are MNHEY and SMNVEV (reference sequence). V lost 5 bases and J lost 4; bases outside the gene matches: 13. The length of the CDR3 is 16 residues. The CDR3 here is CASSDPPGTGRYEQYF. CDR3 nucleotide sequence: TGTGCCAGCAGTGATCCTCCCGGGACAGGCCGTTACGAGCAGTACTTC.

This clonotype was seen many times. The rearrangement joins TRBV2 to TRBJ1-5; the match to TRBD1 covers 7 bases. Germline V gives CDR1 SNHLY, CDR2 FYNNEI. V was pared by 3 bases and J by 4 bases, with 6 bases of the junction left unmatched. The CDR3 runs to 15 residues. The CDR3 loop is CASSDRGGLNQPQHF. The CDR3 DNA follows: TGTGCCAGCAGTGACAGGGGGGGACTAAATCAGCCCCAGCATTTT.

This chain uses TRBV9 with TRBJ2-5, with D maybe TRBD1 (5 bases). Germline V gene data show CDR1 as SGDLS and CDR2 as YYNGEE. The CDR3 totals 15 residues. Trimming took off 0 bases at V and 3 bases at J, with 12 bases between the two ends. The CDR3 loop is CASSVGVTDEETQYF. CDR3 nucleotide sequence: TGTGCCAGCAGCGTAGGAGTGACAGACGAAGAGACCCAGTACTTC.

At least ten counts were recorded for this clonotype. V usage is TRBV7-3 and J usage is TRBJ2-2; D may match TRBD1 or TRBD2 (5 bases each). With 5 bases removed from V and 6 bases from J, the gap between germline ends came to 16 bases. CDR1 is SGHTA, CDR2 FQGTGA, per germline. The length of the CDR3 is 15 residues. The CDR3 nucleotides are TGTGCCAGCAGCCCCGGCGACAGACTATCCGGGGAGCTGTTTTTT. This sequence encodes CASSPGDRLSGELFF.

This clonotype was recorded at least ten times. The chain joins TRBV7-2 to TRBJ1-5; D is unresolved. The CDR3 totals 16 residues. From germline, CDR1 is SGHTA and CDR2 FQGNSA. V lost 1 base, J lost 8 bases, and 18 bases lay in between. The chain's CDR3 is CASSLGRPEGGKPQHF. The CDR3 DNA sequence: TGTGCCAGCAGCTTAGGCCGGCCGGAGGGCGGGAAGCCCCAGCATTTT.

In its sample, this clonotype was seen many times. V and J are TRBV28 and TRBJ2-7; 13 bases are shared with TRBD2. Trimming at V came to 6 bases and at J to 3 bases, leaving 5 bases not matched to a gene. Germline V gives CDR1 MDHEN, CDR2 SYDVKM. CDR3 length: 15 residues. The CDR3 DNA sequence: TGTGCCAGCAGGACTACTAGCGGGAGGGGCTACGAGCAGTACTTC. Translation gives CASRTTSGRGYEQYF.

This clonotype was counted ten times or more. J is TRBJ1-4 and V is TRBV28; 7 bases line up with TRBD1. CDR3 length: 15 amino acids. Germline CDR1 is MDHEN and CDR2 is SYDVKM. Trimming took 5 bases from V and 10 from J; bases not matched to a gene: 13. DNA for the CDR3: TGTGCCAGCAGTAACTATCAAACAGGGGCCCGAAAACTGTTTTTT. It is translated as CASSNYQTGARKLFF.

This clonotype was counted at least ten times. V gene TRBV11-3 combines with J gene TRBJ2-7; TRBD2 agrees at 14 bases. Germline V gives CDR1 SGHNT, CDR2 YENEEA. The V and J ends lost 5 bases and 7 bases, in that order; junction bases with no gene match: 7. This CDR3 contains 15 residues. The CDR3 region has the DNA TGTGCCAGCAGCAGAGGGACTAGCGGGAGCGGTGAGCAGTACTTC. Its translation: CASSRGTSGSGEQYF.

This clonotype was found many times. The CDR3 bases are TGTGCCAGCACCCCCCCGGGAGGGCGAGGGGAGCTGTTTTTT. Its protein product is CASTPPGGRGELFF. The chain is built from TRBV6-1 and TRBJ2-2, with 8 positions matching TRBD2. Germline lookup yields CDR1 MNHNS and CDR2 SASEGT. V shed 7 bases and J 8 bases; nucleotides not matched to a gene: 9. The CDR3 has 14 amino acids.

The chain couples TRBV28 to TRBJ2-1; TRBD1 aligns across 8 bases. The ends lost 3 bases at V and 10 bases at J; junction bases unmatched: 8. The CDR3 length is 14 residues. The germline CDR1 and CDR2 sequences are MDHEN and SYDVKM. DNA of the CDR3: TGTGCCAGCAGTTTCTCCCAGGGGGCACGAGAGCAGTTCTTC. It codes for CASSFSQGAREQFF.

This clonotype was detected ten times or more. The chain has TRBV5-1 and TRBJ1-6; 9 nucleotides agree with TRBD1. This CDR3 is 13 amino acids long. The germline V gene has CDR1 SGHRS and CDR2 YFSETQ. The J segment lost 10 bases and the V segment lost 7 bases, leaving 6 bases of the junction unmatched. The CDR3 loop is CASRTGEGSPLHF. CDR3 sequence (DNA): TGCGCCAGCCGGACAGGGGAGGGATCACCCCTCCACTTT. The complete variable domain, with remaining parts taken from reference TRBV5-1 and TRBJ1-6, reads KAGVTQTPRYLIKTRGQQVTLSCSPISGHRSVSWYQQTPGQGLQFLFEYFSETQRNKGNFPGRFSGRQFSNSRSEMNVSTLELGDSALYLCASRTGEGSPLHFGNGTRLTVT.

V gene TRBV5-1 combines with J gene TRBJ2-4, with D hard to call. The CDR3 extends over 14 amino acids. V lost 4 bases, J lost 0 bases, and 8 bases lay in between. Germline CDR1 SGHRS, CDR2 YFSETQ. The CDR3 protein is CASSDSIAKNIQYF. CDR3 coding DNA: TGCGCCAGCAGCGACTCAATAGCCAAAAACATTCAGTACTTC.

This clonotype has ten or more counts. The chain combines TRBV9 with TRBJ2-2, with 8 bases identical to TRBD1. With V trimmed by 3 bases and J by 6 bases, 7 bases remained unmatched. This CDR3 comprises 15 residues. Germline CDR1 SGDLS, CDR2 YYNGEE. CDR3 sequence reads: CASSAGGAFSGELFF. In DNA, the CDR3 is TGTGCCAGCAGCGCAGGGGGCGCGTTCTCCGGGGAGCTGTTTTTT.

Ten or more counts support this clonotype. This chain joins TRBV28 and TRBJ2-1; D remains ambiguous. V was cut by 3 bases and J by 0 bases, with 9 bases left in between. There are 15 residues in the CDR3. CDR1 MDHEN and CDR2 SYDVKM come from the germline V gene. The chain's CDR3 is CASSFGPPSYNEQFF. CDR3 DNA: TGTGCCAGCAGTTTCGGGCCACCCTCCTACAATGAGCAGTTCTTC. Looking up the rest from reference TRBV28 and TRBJ2-1 gives the full variable domain: DVKVTQSSRYLVKRTGEKVFLECVQDMDHENMFWYRQDPGLGLRLIYFSYDVKMKEKGDIPEGYSVSREKKERFSLILESASTNQTSMYLCASSFGPPSYNEQFFGPGTRLTVL.

Notes on this clonotype: A much bigger clone sits one base away, suggesting this may be a read error. This rearrangement joins TRBV28 to TRBJ1-3; D remains ambiguous. Per the germline V gene, CDR1 is MDHEN and CDR2 is SYDVKM. This CDR3 is 14 amino acids long. CDR3 protein: CASSFRAAGNAIYF. The CDR3 nucleotides read TGTGCCAGCAGTTTTAGGGCAGCTGGAAACGCCATATATTTT. The full variable domain, in which reference TRBV28 and TRBJ1-3 provide the parts outside the CDR3, is DVKVTQSSRYLVKRTGEKVFLECVQDMDHENMFWYRQDPGLGLRLIYFSYDVKMKEKGDIPEGYSVSREKKERFSLILESASTNQTSMYLCASSFRAAGNAIYFGEGSWLTVV.

V usage is TRBV3-1 and J usage is TRBJ2-3; D gene unclear. Germline V gene sequence: CDR1 LGHDT, CDR2 YNNKEL (reference sequence). The CDR3 consists of 13 residues. Trimming pared 3 bases from V and 2 bases from J, leaving 6 bases between. The CDR3 is CASSHSDTDTQYF. For the CDR3, the DNA is TGTGCCAGCAGCCATTCGGACACAGATACGCAGTATTTT.

This clonotype has a handful of counts. This chain links TRBV13 with TRBJ1-2; 7 bases fit TRBD1. The ends lost 5 bases at V and 4 bases at J; junction bases unmatched: 10. CDR3 length: 15 amino acids. Germline-derived CDR1 and CDR2 are PRHDT and FYEKMQ (reference sequence). The CDR3 DNA reads TGTGCCAGCAGCCCTGGCCTAGACAGGGTCTATGGCTACACCTTC. It codes for CASSPGLDRVYGYTF. Full variable domain (missing parts from reference TRBV13 and TRBJ1-2): AAGVIQSPRHLIKEKRETATLKCYPIPRHDTVYWYQQGPGQDPQFLISFYEKMQSDKGSIPDRFSAQQFSDYHSELNMSSLELGDSALYFCASSPGLDRVYGYTFGSGTRLTVV.

This clonotype appeared a few times. The genes are TRBV6-1 and TRBJ1-1; the D is unclear. Trimming removed 7 bases from V and 4 bases from J, with 13 bases in between. From germline, CDR1 is MNHNS and CDR2 SASEGT. CDR3 length: 13 amino acids. This CDR3 is CASKKGESTEAFF. The CDR3 coding sequence is TGTGCCAGCAAGAAGGGTGAGAGCACTGAAGCTTTCTTT.

The chain has TRBV10-3 and TRBJ2-2; tentatively, D is TRBD1 (6 bases). The V and J ends lost 6 bases and 0 bases respectively, with 8 bases between them. The CDR3 has 14 residues. Per germline, CDR1 ENHRY and CDR2 SYGVKD. In nucleotides, the CDR3 is TGTGCCATCAGAGGGACAACGAACACCGGGGAGCTGTTTTTT. Amino acids: CAIRGTTNTGELFF.

This clonotype was detected ten times or more. The chain couples TRBV11-2 to TRBJ2-3; 12 nucleotides agree with TRBD2. The junction had 6 bases not matched to a gene; V was cut back by 5 bases and J by 3 bases. The CDR3 totals 16 residues. Per germline, CDR1 SGHAT and CDR2 FQNNGV. The CDR3 spells CASSLLTSGSTDTQYF. The CDR3 DNA reads TGTGCCAGCAGCCTGCTGACTAGCGGGAGTACAGATACGCAGTATTTT.